Presented here are 20 T cell receptor beta chains from one specimen sequenced in a study of T-cell reconstitution after alpha-beta-depleted transplantation in children. Preparation of the TCRbeta library used unique molecular identifiers. Via MiXCR, TCRdb re-called the PCR reads, giving one row per CDR3 protein. The sample contains more than 25,000 distinct CDR3 sequences, under 8% of which appear only once. Source: PBMCs, mostly from graft donor cells, taken 180 days after TCRalphabeta/CD19-depleted stem cell transplant. The receptors were sampled from a male patient younger than 18 who had a stem cell transplant for acute myeloid leukemia, so the T cells may come from the graft donor.

In its sample, this clonotype was seen many times. The J gene is TRBJ2-5, the V gene TRBV9, with TRBD2 matching over 15 bases. The CDR3 sequence is 17 residues long. Germline V gene lookup returns CDR1 SGDLS and CDR2 YYNGEE. V shed 4 bases and J 2 bases; nucleotides not matched to a gene: 6. The CDR3 DNA reads TGTGCCAGCAGCCCCGGACTAGCGGGAGGGTCTCAAGAGACCCAGTACTTC. This translates into CASSPGLAGGSQETQYF.

This clonotype occurred many times. The rearrangement uses TRBV20-1 and TRBJ2-2, with D perhaps TRBD1 or TRBD2 (7 bases each). Germline CDR1 and CDR2: DFQATT and SNEGSKA (reference sequence). The CDR3 extends over 13 amino acids. Trimming shortened V by 6 bases and J by 7 bases, and 15 bases separated the two germline ends. CDR3: CSASQGGVGELFF. The DNA of the CDR3 is TGCAGTGCATCTCAGGGGGGGGTCGGGGAGCTGTTTTTT.

This clonotype appeared many times. The chain joins TRBV4-2 to TRBJ2-1; 8 bases align to TRBD2. With V trimmed by 1 base and J by 6 bases, 14 bases remained unmatched. This CDR3 comprises 18 residues. Germline CDR1 reads LGHNA; CDR2 reads YNFKEQ. DNA for the CDR3: TGTGCCAGCAGCCAAGTGGGGGTCGGGAGGGAGGGCCCCAATGAGCAGTTCTTC. This sequence encodes CASSQVGVGREGPNEQFF.

This clonotype appeared many times. V usage is TRBV27 and J usage is TRBJ2-7, with 9 bases lining up with TRBD1. In germline, CDR1 is MNHEY, CDR2 SMNVEV (reference sequence). Losses at the gene ends were 5 bases for V and 9 bases for J; bases not matched to a gene: 5. The CDR3 is 12 amino acids. The CDR3 reads CASSQYRGRQYF. CDR3 DNA sequence: TGTGCCAGCAGTCAGTACAGGGGGCGGCAGTACTTC.

V usage is TRBV28 and J usage is TRBJ2-2; D gene unclear. This CDR3 is 14 amino acids long. Germline V gene lookup returns CDR1 MDHEN and CDR2 SYDVKM. The V end was cut by 6 bases, the J end by 2 bases, with 10 bases between. In DNA, the CDR3 is TGTGCCAGCAGCGAAAACCCCAACACCGGGGAGCTGTTTTTT. Translating it yields CASSENPNTGELFF.

This clonotype appeared many times. The CDR3 DNA follows: TGTGCCAGCAGCTTAGGGACAGGGGAAGGCTACACCTTC. Translation: CASSLGTGEGYTF. V usage is TRBV7-9 and J usage is TRBJ1-2; 9 bases line up with TRBD1. Germline lookup yields CDR1 SEHNR and CDR2 FQNEAQ (reference sequence). This CDR3 comprises 13 residues. J gave up 8 bases and V 1 base, and 2 bases lay outside the gene matches.

This clonotype occurred many times. The chain carries TRBV6-2 or TRBV6-3 and TRBJ1-3; 8 bases are shared with TRBD1. Germline assignment: CDR1 MNHEY and CDR2 SVGEGT. Unmatched junction bases numbered 3, after V lost 10 bases and J lost 1 base. This CDR3 comprises 13 residues. CDR3 DNA: TGTGCCACCCGGACAGGGTCTGGAAACACCATATATTTT. Its protein is CATRTGSGNTIYF.

This clonotype came up many times. The rearrangement links TRBV20-1 to TRBJ2-7; D is unclear. The CDR3 extends over 12 amino acids. The germline V gene has CDR1 DFQATT and CDR2 SNEGSKA (reference sequence). V lost 0 bases and J 3 bases, leaving 6 bases between the germline ends. The CDR3 spells CSARDFIYEQYF. CDR3 DNA sequence: TGCAGTGCTAGAGATTTCATCTACGAGCAGTACTTC.

In this sample, this clonotype turned up a few times. A much larger clone lies a single base off, so this may be a read error. The CDR3 DNA sequence: TGCAGCGTTTTTCGGACGTCACAAGAGACCCAGTACTTC. Translation: CSVFRTSQETQYF. This sequence joins TRBV29-1 and TRBJ2-5; the D is unclear. The CDR3 totals 13 residues. V was clipped by 5 bases and J by 2 bases, with 12 bases between them. From germline, CDR1 is SQVTM and CDR2 ANQGSEA.

This clonotype was seen ten or more times. The chain has TRBV4-2 and TRBJ1-4; the D is unclear. Germline CDR1 LGHNA, CDR2 YNFKEQ. This CDR3 comprises 16 residues. Trimming took 1 base from V and 7 from J, leaving 16 bases between them. CDR3 in amino acids: CASSQASGSSGEKLFF. The CDR3, as DNA: TGTGCCAGCAGCCAAGCCTCCGGGTCCAGCGGTGAAAAACTGTTTTTT.

This clonotype occurred many times. The chain links TRBV28 to TRBJ2-1; TRBD1 aligns across 9 bases. With 6 bases clipped from V and 5 bases from J, the junction kept 11 bases outside the gene matches. The CDR3 extends over 16 amino acids. Germline V gene data show CDR1 as MDHEN and CDR2 as SYDVKM. CDR3 nucleotide sequence: TGTGCCAGCAGCCGAAGGCCGGGACAGGGAAACAATGAGCAGTTCTTC. Translating it yields CASSRRPGQGNNEQFF.

The chain has TRBV2 and TRBJ2-3; 14 bases map to TRBD2. There are 13 residues in the CDR3. Germline CDR1 reads SNHLY; CDR2 reads FYNNEI. With V trimmed by 4 bases and J by 14 bases, 5 bases remained unmatched. In DNA form, the CDR3 reads TGTGCCAGCAGTGGACTAGCGGGGGGGCCCCTGTATTTT. Translation: CASSGLAGGPLYF. Using reference TRBV2 and TRBJ2-3 for the parts outside the CDR3, the full variable domain is EPEVTQTPSHQVTQMGQEVILRCVPISNHLYFYWYRQILGQKVEFLVSFYNNEISEKSEIFDDQFSVERPDGSNFTLKIRSTKLEDSAMYFCASSGLAGGPLYFGPGTRLTVL.

This clonotype has ten or more counts. The gene calls are TRBV29-1 and TRBJ1-3; no reliable D call. This CDR3 comprises 12 residues. Germline V gene data show CDR1 as SQVTM and CDR2 as ANQGSEA. V was clipped by 3 bases and J by 3 bases, with 6 bases between them. CDR3 region: CSVDSVGNTIYF. For the CDR3, the DNA is TGCAGCGTTGATTCGGTTGGAAACACCATATATTTT.

This clonotype occurred many times. The chain joins TRBV5-1 to TRBJ1-2; D gene uncertain. Trimming pared 2 bases from V and 4 bases from J, leaving 9 bases between. The CDR3 spans 13 residues. Germline assignment: CDR1 SGHRS and CDR2 YFSETQ. The CDR3 bases are TGCGCCAGCAGCTTCACAGAGTTCTATGGCTACACCTTC. It yields the protein CASSFTEFYGYTF.

This clonotype has ten or more counts. The chain carries TRBV20-1 and TRBJ2-7, with TRBD1 matching over 9 bases. Germline CDR1 is DFQATT and CDR2 is SNEGSKA (reference sequence). Trimming removed 3 bases from V and 3 bases from J; junction bases left unmatched: 9. The CDR3 runs to 15 residues. The CDR3 sequence is CSARSPGQGFYEQYF. DNA for the CDR3: TGCAGTGCTAGGTCGCCGGGACAGGGATTCTACGAGCAGTACTTC.

There are many counts of this clonotype. The chain has TRBV6-2 or TRBV6-3 and TRBJ1-5; TRBD1 might be the D (6 bases). The CDR3 totals 16 residues. V was pared by 6 bases and J by 1 base, with 16 bases between. Germline CDR1 and CDR2: MNHEY and SVGEGT. The DNA of the CDR3 is TGTGCCAGCAGGAATTCAGGGGTGGGGAGCAATCAGCCCCAGCATTTT. This sequence encodes CASRNSGVGSNQPQHF.

This clonotype was seen at least ten times. The V gene is TRBV7-8, the J gene TRBJ2-1; 8 bases line up with TRBD2. There are 12 residues in the CDR3. Germline loops: CDR1 SGHVS, CDR2 FQNEAQ. After removal of 4 bases from V and 15 bases from J, the junction contained 8 bases not matched to a gene. The CDR3 DNA follows: TGTGCCAGCAGCTACTCCGGGACTAGTCCGTTCTTC. Translated, it gives CASSYSGTSPFF.

There are many counts of this clonotype. The chain's CDR3 is CASMYRFRWDEQFF. The CDR3 nucleotides are TGTGCCAGCATGTATAGGTTCAGATGGGATGAGCAGTTCTTC. The chain employs TRBV21-1 and TRBJ2-1. TRBV21-1 is a pseudogene segment. This CDR3 contains 14 residues.

This clonotype was counted many times. The CDR3 reads CASSPTGFNYGYTF. The CDR3 DNA follows: TGTGCCAGCAGTCCGACAGGTTTTAACTATGGCTACACCTTC. The chain employs TRBV28 and TRBJ1-2, with D possibly TRBD1 on 6 matching bases. Germline V gene lookup returns CDR1 MDHEN and CDR2 SYDVKM. Trimming removed 5 bases at V and 1 base at J, with 11 bases between. This CDR3 comprises 14 residues.

This clonotype was seen at least ten times. V and J are TRBV9 and TRBJ2-7; 8 bases align to TRBD1. This CDR3 has 13 amino acids. CDR1 and CDR2 (germline): SGDLS, YYNGEE. V was clipped by 3 bases and J by 7 bases; unmatched bases: 6. The CDR3 sequence: CASSATGASEQYF. Written as DNA, the CDR3 is TGTGCCAGCAGCGCGACAGGGGCGTCTGAGCAGTACTTC.